These T cell receptor beta chains were read from a single sample in a study of shared clonotypes between healthy human individuals. The table came from immunoSEQ multiplex PCR; TCRdb's copy has only in-frame clones and leaves some out. Of around 2.5 million clones listed, 90% to 95% are singletons. Source material: naive CD4+ T cells from PBMCs. All receptors derive from a man between 18 and 29 years old in good health. Some clones in this sample may be carry-over from other donors' samples. Each CDR3 is given with its conserved first and last residue. The order of the fields is clone size, D gene, V gene, J gene, CDR3 protein, CDR3 DNA. D genes are given only for firm matches. Not all rows give a size; the values are once, few, many and, for expanded clones, a class.

size: once
D: -
V: TRBV28
J: TRBJ1-2
CDR3: CASSQSPYGYTF
DNA: TGTGCCAGCAGCCAAAGCCCATATGGCTACACCTTC

size: -
D: TRBD1
V: TRBV28
J: TRBJ1-3
CDR3: CASRRQGAGGNTIYF
DNA: TGTGCCAGCAGGAGACAGGGGGCAGGCGGAAACACCATATATTTT

size: -
D: -
V: TRBV5-1
J: TRBJ1-3
CDR3: CASSPDIGNTIYF
DNA: TGCGCCAGCAGCCCGGACATAGGAAACACCATATATTTT

size: -
D: TRBD2
V: TRBV9
J: TRBJ2-3
CDR3: CASSVTVTVAGFADTQYF
DNA: TGTGCCAGCAGCGTAACGGTAACGGTAGCGGGCTTCGCAGATACGCAGTATTTT

size: once
D: -
V: TRBV5-1
J: TRBJ2-2
CDR3: CASSLGEAGELFF
DNA: TGCGCCAGCAGCTTGGGGGAGGCTGGGGAGCTGTTTTTT

size: once
D: -
V: TRBV5-1
J: TRBJ2-5
CDR3: CASSLVQIQETQYF
DNA: TGCGCCAGCAGCCTCGTCCAGATCCAAGAGACCCAGTACTTC

size: -
D: -
V: TRBV25-1
J: TRBJ1-6
CDR3: CASSESRGNSPLHF
DNA: TGTGCCAGCAGTGAATCAAGGGGGAATTCACCCCTCCACTTT

size: once
D: -
V: TRBV18
J: TRBJ1-3
CDR3: CASSQNAGGNTIYF
DNA: TGTGCCAGCTCACAAAACGCTGGTGGAAACACCATATATTTT

size: -
D: -
V: TRBV2
J: TRBJ2-2
CDR3: CASSLQGAGELFF
DNA: TGTGCCAGCAGTTTACAGGGTGCCGGGGAGCTGTTTTTT

size: -
D: -
V: TRBV2
J: TRBJ1-3
CDR3: CASMRGRDSGNTIYF
DNA: TGTGCCAGCATGCGGGGTAGGGACTCTGGAAACACCATATATTTT

size: -
D: TRBD2
V: TRBV4-1
J: TRBJ2-7
CDR3: CASSQSLAGGYYEQYF
DNA: TGCGCCAGCAGCCAGTCACTAGCGGGAGGGTACTACGAGCAGTACTTC

size: -
D: -
V: TRBV2
J: TRBJ1-1
CDR3: CASSFVGEGTEAFF
DNA: TGTGCCAGCAGTTTCGTCGGGGAAGGGACTGAAGCTTTCTTT

size: -
D: -
V: TRBV6-6
J: TRBJ2-7
CDR3: CASGEFGNVRYEQYF
DNA: TGTGCCAGCGGGGAGTTTGGTAACGTTCGCTACGAGCAGTACTTC

size: -
D: -
V: TRBV30
J: TRBJ1-3
CDR3: CAWSPGRSSGNTIYF
DNA: TGTGCCTGGAGTCCAGGACGGAGCTCTGGAAACACCATATATTTT

size: once
D: -
V: TRBV7-8
J: TRBJ2-2
CDR3: CASSLTGTLKTNTGELFF
DNA: TGTGCCAGCAGCTTAACTGGTACATTGAAAACAAACACCGGGGAGCTGTTTTTT

size: -
D: -
V: TRBV5-1
J: TRBJ1-1
CDR3: CASSRGYDTEAFF
DNA: TGCGCCAGCAGCAGAGGGTACGACACTGAAGCTTTCTTT

size: -
D: TRBD1
V: TRBV2
J: TRBJ2-7
CDR3: CAGVGTARDEQYF
DNA: TGTGCCGGAGTGGGGACAGCCCGCGACGAGCAGTACTTC

size: -
D: -
V: TRBV5-5
J: TRBJ2-2
CDR3: CASSLPQNTGELFF
DNA: TGTGCCAGCAGCTTGCCCCAGAACACCGGGGAGCTGTTTTTT

size: -
D: -
V: TRBV10-3
J: TRBJ2-3
CDR3: CAISEVVATDTQYF
DNA: TGTGCCATCAGTGAGGTCGTGGCCACAGATACGCAGTATTTT

size: -
D: -
V: TRBV19
J: TRBJ2-4
CDR3: CASSKGLARDVKNIQYF
DNA: TGTGCCAGTAGTAAGGGGCTGGCGAGGGACGTCAAAAACATTCAGTACTTC

size: -
D: -
V: TRBV30
J: TRBJ2-7
CDR3: CAWSWQPGRGVSRQYF
DNA: TGTGCCTGGAGTTGGCAACCAGGCCGTGGGGTCTCGCGGCAGTACTTC

size: once
D: TRBD2
V: TRBV14
J: TRBJ2-2
CDR3: CASRPPIQWREEETGELFF
DNA: TGTGCCAGCAGACCACCAATTCAATGGCGGGAGGAGGAAACCGGGGAGCTGTTTTTT

size: -
D: -
V: TRBV19
J: TRBJ2-5
CDR3: CASSIRGETQYF
DNA: TGTGCCAGTAGTATAAGGGGCGAGACCCAGTACTTC

size: -
D: -
V: TRBV6-5
J: TRBJ2-7
CDR3: CASSYSMGGNYEQYF
DNA: TGTGCCAGCAGTTACTCGATGGGGGGAAACTACGAGCAGTACTTC

size: -
D: TRBD2
V: TRBV6-5
J: TRBJ2-5
CDR3: CASKGLAGVGETQYF
DNA: TGTGCCAGCAAAGGGCTAGCGGGAGTTGGGGAGACCCAGTACTTC

size: -
D: -
V: TRBV7-6
J: TRBJ1-3
CDR3: CASRQTQGGGGNTIYF
DNA: TGTGCCAGCAGGCAAACCCAGGGAGGTGGTGGAAACACCATATATTTT

size: -
D: -
V: TRBV18
J: TRBJ2-7
CDR3: CASSPQESLGWHYF
DNA: TGTGCCAGCTCACCTCAGGAAAGTCTCGGGTGGCACTACTTC

size: -
D: -
V: TRBV4-1
J: TRBJ1-2
CDR3: CASSQDGGLNYGYTF
DNA: TGCGCCAGCAGCCAAGATGGGGGGCTTAACTATGGCTACACCTTC

size: -
D: -
V: TRBV5-4
J: TRBJ1-1
CDR3: CASSLARQPEAFF
DNA: TGTGCCAGCAGCTTGGCGAGGCAACCTGAAGCTTTCTTT

size: once
D: TRBD1
V: TRBV11-2
J: TRBJ1-2
CDR3: CASSPDRPSYGYTF
DNA: TGTGCCAGCAGCCCGGACAGGCCATCGTATGGCTACACCTTC

size: once
D: TRBD1
V: TRBV29-1
J: TRBJ1-2
CDR3: CSAPPMTGPYYGYTF
DNA: TGCAGCGCACCACCTATGACAGGGCCCTATTATGGCTACACCTTC

size: -
D: -
V: TRBV5-4
J: TRBJ1-2
CDR3: CASSLGGGRLDGYTF
DNA: TGTGCCAGCAGCTTGGGTGGGGGCAGGTTGGATGGCTACACCTTC

size: -
D: -
V: TRBV4-2
J: TRBJ2-3
CDR3: CASSQGAQSQADTQYF
DNA: TGTGCCAGCAGCCAAGGGGCCCAGTCCCAGGCAGATACGCAGTATTTT

size: -
D: -
V: TRBV5-1
J: TRBJ1-1
CDR3: CASTLGGDRPTFF
DNA: TGCGCCAGCACCTTGGGGGGAGACAGGCCGACTTTCTTT

size: -
D: TRBD1
V: TRBV5-1
J: TRBJ2-2
CDR3: CASSLGRTGSGELFF
DNA: TGCGCCAGCAGCTTGGGGAGGACAGGCTCCGGGGAGCTGTTTTTT

size: once
D: -
V: TRBV13
J: TRBJ1-2
CDR3: CASSSFRLQPSNYGYTF
DNA: TGTGCCAGCAGCTCCTTTCGGCTGCAGCCCTCTAACTATGGCTACACCTTC

size: once
D: -
V: TRBV6-6
J: TRBJ2-2
CDR3: CASSYQTTGELFF
DNA: TGTGCCAGCAGTTACCAAACCACCGGGGAGCTGTTTTTT

size: -
D: -
V: TRBV19
J: TRBJ2-7
CDR3: CASSMRPDYEQYF
DNA: TGTGCCAGTAGTATGAGGCCAGACTACGAGCAGTACTTC

size: -
D: TRBD1
V: TRBV10-3
J: TRBJ1-2
CDR3: CAINPGQGAAGYTF
DNA: TGTGCCATCAATCCGGGACAGGGGGCGGCTGGCTACACCTTC

size: -
D: -
V: TRBV7-3
J: TRBJ2-2
CDR3: CASSLSPGANTGELFF
DNA: TGTGCCAGCAGCTTAAGTCCCGGGGCGAACACCGGGGAGCTGTTTTTT

size: -
D: -
V: TRBV9
J: TRBJ2-2
CDR3: CASSLYKSTGELFF
DNA: TGTGCCAGCAGCTTGTACAAGTCCACCGGGGAGCTGTTTTTT

size: once
D: -
V: TRBV6-1
J: TRBJ1-2
CDR3: CASSELVLSFYTF
DNA: TGTGCCAGCAGTGAATTGGTCCTAAGTTTCTACACCTTC